Listed below are T cell receptor beta chains from one sample, sequenced in a study of T-cell reconstitution after alpha-beta-depleted transplantation in children. TCRdb reprocessed the PCR reads with MiXCR, giving one entry per CDR3 protein. The sample has 200,000 to 300,000 distinct CDR3 sequences; more than 10% are singletons. The material sequenced was PBMCs from the stem cell graft donor, taken from the stem cell graft. The source of these receptors is a human donor who donated a stem cell graft to a child with acute lymphoblastic leukemia. Both conserved end residues are part of each CDR3. A D gene is named only where the DNA matches it firmly. Some rows have no size entry. The others give once, few or many, or a class for an expanded clone.

D gene: -
clone size: -
J gene: TRBJ2-3
V gene: TRBV30
CDR3 DNA: TGTGCCTGGAGTGTAAAGGGGGGAGATACGCAGTATTTT
CDR3 protein: CAWSVKGGDTQYF

D gene: TRBD1
clone size: many
J gene: TRBJ1-1
V gene: TRBV9
CDR3 DNA: TGTGCCAGCAGCGTCACAGGGGTTAGGGGTGACGCTTTCTTT
CDR3 protein: CASSVTGVRGDAFF

D gene: -
clone size: many
J gene: TRBJ1-1
V gene: TRBV3-1
CDR3 DNA: TGTGCCAGCAGCCAAGTATCGAGGACTGAAGCTTTCTTT
CDR3 protein: CASSQVSRTEAFF

D gene: -
clone size: many
J gene: TRBJ2-3
V gene: TRBV13
CDR3 DNA: TGTGCCAGCAGCTTGTGGGGGATGGCGAAAGATACGCAGTATTTT
CDR3 protein: CASSLWGMAKDTQYF

D gene: -
clone size: many
J gene: TRBJ1-1
V gene: TRBV4-3
CDR3 DNA: TGCGCCAGCAGCCAAGATATCGGGGTTGTCACTGAAGCTTTCTTT
CDR3 protein: CASSQDIGVVTEAFF

D gene: -
clone size: many
J gene: TRBJ1-1
V gene: TRBV29-1
CDR3 DNA: TGCAGCGTACTACAGAACACTGAAGCTTTCTTT
CDR3 protein: CSVLQNTEAFF

D gene: -
clone size: many
J gene: TRBJ2-3
V gene: TRBV12-3/TRBV12-4
CDR3 DNA: TGTGCCAGCAGTTTAGGGGGGGAGAGGTCAGATACGCAGTATTTT
CDR3 protein: CASSLGGERSDTQYF

D gene: TRBD1
clone size: many
J gene: TRBJ1-1
V gene: TRBV20-1
CDR3 DNA: TGCAGTGCTAGACCTCCCGACAGGGGAGCTTTCTTT
CDR3 protein: CSARPPDRGAFF

D gene: -
clone size: many
J gene: TRBJ1-5
V gene: TRBV5-1
CDR3 DNA: TGCGCCAGCAGCTTGGATGGGCACAGCAATCAGCCCCAGCATTTT
CDR3 protein: CASSLDGHSNQPQHF

D gene: -
clone size: many
J gene: TRBJ2-2
V gene: TRBV7-7
CDR3 DNA: TGTGCCAGCAGCCCGACCCAAGCGCCCGGGAACACCGGGGAGCTGTTTTTT
CDR3 protein: CASSPTQAPGNTGELFF

D gene: -
clone size: many
J gene: TRBJ2-5
V gene: TRBV5-1
CDR3 DNA: TGCGCCAGCAGCGGGGCGAGCGGAGAGACCCAGTACTTC
CDR3 protein: CASSGASGETQYF

D gene: TRBD1
clone size: many
J gene: TRBJ1-1
V gene: TRBV20-1
CDR3 DNA: TGCAGTGCTAGAGACACAGGGGTTGGCACTGAAGCTTTCTTT
CDR3 protein: CSARDTGVGTEAFF

D gene: -
clone size: many
J gene: TRBJ2-2
V gene: TRBV20-1
CDR3 DNA: TGCAGTGCTAGGGGTCCAGCAGCGAACACCGGGGAGCTGTTTTTT
CDR3 protein: CSARGPAANTGELFF

D gene: TRBD1
clone size: many
J gene: TRBJ1-4
V gene: TRBV6-1
CDR3 DNA: TGTGCCAGCAGTCCTCCGGGACAGGGGGCAACAGGTGAAAAACTGTTTTTT
CDR3 protein: CASSPPGQGATGEKLFF

D gene: TRBD2
clone size: -
J gene: TRBJ2-7
V gene: TRBV6-1
CDR3 DNA: TGTGCCAGCAGTAAAGTACTAGCGGGAGCGGGTGAGCAGTACTTC
CDR3 protein: CASSKVLAGAGEQYF

D gene: -
clone size: many
J gene: TRBJ1-1
V gene: TRBV11-2
CDR3 DNA: TGTGCCAGCAGCCTGAACACGCGCGGGACTGAAGCTTTCTTT
CDR3 protein: CASSLNTRGTEAFF

D gene: TRBD1
clone size: -
J gene: TRBJ2-1
V gene: TRBV14
CDR3 DNA: TGTGCCAGCAGCGACCTATTCTCGGGACAGGGCGGACCCGGGCAGTTCTTC
CDR3 protein: CASSDLFSGQGGPGQFF

D gene: TRBD1
clone size: many
J gene: TRBJ1-1
V gene: TRBV7-2
CDR3 DNA: TGTGCCAGCAGCTACGGGGACAGTATGAACACTGAAGCTTTCTTT
CDR3 protein: CASSYGDSMNTEAFF

D gene: -
clone size: many
J gene: TRBJ2-5
V gene: TRBV24-1
CDR3 DNA: TGTGCCATCCAAATCGGGGAGGAGACCCAGTACTTC
CDR3 protein: CAIQIGEETQYF

D gene: -
clone size: -
J gene: TRBJ2-5
V gene: TRBV6-2/TRBV6-3
CDR3 DNA: TGTGCCAGCAGTTACCACGCTCCCGGCGGGGCCCAGTACTTC
CDR3 protein: CASSYHAPGGAQYF

D gene: TRBD1
clone size: many
J gene: TRBJ2-2
V gene: TRBV6-2/TRBV6-3
CDR3 DNA: TGTGCCAGCAGTTACTCGGACAGGGACACCGGGGAGCTGTTTTTT
CDR3 protein: CASSYSDRDTGELFF

D gene: -
clone size: many
J gene: TRBJ2-1
V gene: TRBV19
CDR3 DNA: TGTGCCAGTAGTGGAGGGCAGGGGGTCTACAATGAGCAGTTCTTC
CDR3 protein: CASSGGQGVYNEQFF

D gene: -
clone size: many
J gene: TRBJ1-6
V gene: TRBV5-6
CDR3 DNA: TGTGCCAGCAGCCTTGACCTAGGGTCCCCCCTCCACTTT
CDR3 protein: CASSLDLGSPLHF

D gene: -
clone size: -
J gene: TRBJ1-2
V gene: TRBV11-2
CDR3 DNA: TGTGCCAGCAGCTCGGACGGCTATGGCTACACCTTC
CDR3 protein: CASSSDGYGYTF

D gene: -
clone size: many
J gene: TRBJ1-1
V gene: TRBV20-1
CDR3 DNA: TGCAGTGCTAGAGATTGGGACGGCGGTCCCACTGAAGCTTTCTTT
CDR3 protein: CSARDWDGGPTEAFF

D gene: TRBD1
clone size: many
J gene: TRBJ1-1
V gene: TRBV12-3/TRBV12-4
CDR3 DNA: TGTGCCAGCAGTTGGACAGGGGGGAACACTGAAGCTTTCTTT
CDR3 protein: CASSWTGGNTEAFF

D gene: -
clone size: many
J gene: TRBJ1-6
V gene: TRBV28
CDR3 DNA: TGTGCCAGCAGTCTTGCCAGCATGAACTCACCCCTCCACTTT
CDR3 protein: CASSLASMNSPLHF

D gene: TRBD2
clone size: many
J gene: TRBJ2-1
V gene: TRBV12-3/TRBV12-4
CDR3 DNA: TGTGCCAGCAGCCCTGAGGGCGGGAGGGCCATTGAGCAGTTCTTC
CDR3 protein: CASSPEGGRAIEQFF

D gene: TRBD1
clone size: many
J gene: TRBJ1-5
V gene: TRBV20-1
CDR3 DNA: TGCAGTGCTAGAGGTAGGAAGAAAGGGACAGGGAATCAGCCCCAGCATTTT
CDR3 protein: CSARGRKKGTGNQPQHF

D gene: -
clone size: many
J gene: TRBJ2-4
V gene: TRBV2
CDR3 DNA: TGTGCCAGCAGTGTTCCTCTCTCTATAGGGGACATTCAGTACTTC
CDR3 protein: CASSVPLSIGDIQYF

D gene: TRBD1
clone size: few
J gene: TRBJ1-5
V gene: TRBV4-2
CDR3 DNA: TGTGCCAGCAGCCAAGTAACAGGGGATCAGCCCCAGCATTTT
CDR3 protein: CASSQVTGDQPQHF

D gene: TRBD2
clone size: many
J gene: TRBJ2-1
V gene: TRBV29-1
CDR3 DNA: TGCAGCCTGAGTAGCGGGGGGGCCGGTATTGAGCAGTTCTTC
CDR3 protein: CSLSSGGAGIEQFF

D gene: -
clone size: many
J gene: TRBJ2-7
V gene: TRBV28
CDR3 DNA: TGTGCCAGCAGCCGACTCTGGTCCTACGAGCAGTACTTC
CDR3 protein: CASSRLWSYEQYF

D gene: TRBD2
clone size: -
J gene: TRBJ2-2
V gene: TRBV28
CDR3 DNA: TGTGCCAGCGGCCTTGCGCTAGCGGGAGGACCCACACCGCGAGGCACCGGGGAGCTGTTTTTT
CDR3 protein: CASGLALAGGPTPRGTGELFF

D gene: -
clone size: many
J gene: TRBJ1-1
V gene: TRBV28
CDR3 DNA: TGTGCCAGCAGTTTTTTGGTTATACTGGAATCCGGCACTGAAGCTTTCTTT
CDR3 protein: CASSFLVILESGTEAFF

D gene: TRBD1
clone size: many
J gene: TRBJ2-3
V gene: TRBV6-2/TRBV6-3
CDR3 DNA: TGTGCCAGCAGTTCCCTTGACAGGGTGGTAGCAGATACGCAGTATTTT
CDR3 protein: CASSSLDRVVADTQYF

D gene: -
clone size: many
J gene: TRBJ1-2
V gene: TRBV28
CDR3 DNA: TGTGCCAGCAGTCTACGGAGGGGGGGCACGGGCTACACCTTC
CDR3 protein: CASSLRRGGTGYTF

D gene: -
clone size: many
J gene: TRBJ2-7
V gene: TRBV20-1
CDR3 DNA: TGCAGTGCCACCTTAGGGACCCCCGTCGAGCAGTACTTC
CDR3 protein: CSATLGTPVEQYF

D gene: TRBD2
clone size: many
J gene: TRBJ2-3
V gene: TRBV4-3
CDR3 DNA: TGCGCCAGCAGCCAAGAGGCTCAGCGGGAGATCCCAGATACGCAGTATTTT
CDR3 protein: CASSQEAQREIPDTQYF

D gene: -
clone size: many
J gene: TRBJ2-7
V gene: TRBV5-1
CDR3 DNA: TGCGCCAGCAGCTTAATCCCCGAGGGCTCCTACGAGCAGTACTTC
CDR3 protein: CASSLIPEGSYEQYF

D gene: -
clone size: few
J gene: TRBJ2-2
V gene: TRBV20-1
CDR3 DNA: TGCAGTGCCCCGAACACCGGGGAGCTGTTTTTT
CDR3 protein: CSAPNTGELFF

D gene: TRBD1
clone size: many
J gene: TRBJ2-1
V gene: TRBV20-1
CDR3 DNA: TGCAGTGCTAGGGAACCACAGGGGAAAGAGTTCTTC
CDR3 protein: CSAREPQGKEFF

D gene: -
clone size: many
J gene: TRBJ1-4
V gene: TRBV20-1
CDR3 DNA: TGCAGTGCTAGAGACTTGAAGGGAGTCAATGAAAAACTGTTTTTT
CDR3 protein: CSARDLKGVNEKLFF

D gene: TRBD1
clone size: many
J gene: TRBJ1-2
V gene: TRBV7-9
CDR3 DNA: TGTGCCAGCAGCTTAGCTCAGGGGGCGGTCGATGGCTACACCTTC
CDR3 protein: CASSLAQGAVDGYTF

D gene: -
clone size: many
J gene: TRBJ1-2
V gene: TRBV6-2/TRBV6-3
CDR3 DNA: TGTGCCAGCACGGACAGCGAGATCTATGGCTACACCTTC
CDR3 protein: CASTDSEIYGYTF

D gene: TRBD1
clone size: -
J gene: TRBJ2-2
V gene: TRBV12-3/TRBV12-4
CDR3 DNA: TGTGCCAGCAGTACCCACCCGGGACAGGGGAACGGGGAGCTGTTTTTT
CDR3 protein: CASSTHPGQGNGELFF

D gene: TRBD2
clone size: many
J gene: TRBJ2-1
V gene: TRBV10-3
CDR3 DNA: TGTGCCATCAGTGAGTCGATTTTAACTAGCGGATACAATGAGCAGTTCTTC
CDR3 protein: CAISESILTSGYNEQFF

D gene: TRBD1
clone size: -
J gene: TRBJ2-1
V gene: TRBV6-2/TRBV6-3
CDR3 DNA: TGTGCCAGCGCAAACAGGGGGCAGGGTGAGCAGTTCTTC
CDR3 protein: CASANRGQGEQFF

D gene: -
clone size: many
J gene: TRBJ1-2
V gene: TRBV5-1
CDR3 DNA: TGCGCCAGCAGCTTGGACAGGGCCGAGAACTATGGCTACACCTTC
CDR3 protein: CASSLDRAENYGYTF

D gene: -
clone size: -
J gene: TRBJ2-2
V gene: TRBV20-1
CDR3 DNA: TGCAGTGCTAGGTGGAGGCCGAACACCGGGGAGCTGTTTTTT
CDR3 protein: CSARWRPNTGELFF

D gene: TRBD1
clone size: many
J gene: TRBJ2-2
V gene: TRBV5-1
CDR3 DNA: TGCGCCAGCAGCTTGGAATGGCAGGGGGCCTCGAACACCGGGGAGCTGTTTTTT
CDR3 protein: CASSLEWQGASNTGELFF

D gene: -
clone size: -
J gene: TRBJ1-2
V gene: TRBV5-8
CDR3 DNA: TGTGCCAGCAGCTTGTCACTGACCTATGGCTACACCTTC
CDR3 protein: CASSLSLTYGYTF

D gene: TRBD1
clone size: many
J gene: TRBJ2-2
V gene: TRBV7-7
CDR3 DNA: TGTGCCAGCAGCCTAGACAGGGGGCAGTCCGGGGAGCTGTTTTTT
CDR3 protein: CASSLDRGQSGELFF

D gene: TRBD2
clone size: many
J gene: TRBJ2-1
V gene: TRBV28
CDR3 DNA: TGTGCCAGCCTCCTAGCGGGAGGGCCCGTTGAGCAGTTCTTC
CDR3 protein: CASLLAGGPVEQFF

D gene: -
clone size: -
J gene: TRBJ2-7
V gene: TRBV4-2
CDR3 DNA: TGTGCCAGCAGCCCGGACACTGCCGAGCAGTACTTC
CDR3 protein: CASSPDTAEQYF

D gene: -
clone size: many
J gene: TRBJ1-6
V gene: TRBV6-1
CDR3 DNA: TGTGCCAGCAGTGCAGGGATCGATAATTCACCCCTCCACTTT
CDR3 protein: CASSAGIDNSPLHF

D gene: -
clone size: many
J gene: TRBJ1-2
V gene: TRBV12-5
CDR3 DNA: TGTGCTAGTGGTTTGGTGCCAGGACGCTATGGCTACACCTTC
CDR3 protein: CASGLVPGRYGYTF

D gene: -
clone size: few
J gene: TRBJ2-5
V gene: TRBV28
CDR3 DNA: TGTGCCAGCAGTTTCGGCGGGGTCAGGGGGGAGACCCAGTACTTC
CDR3 protein: CASSFGGVRGETQYF

D gene: -
clone size: many
J gene: TRBJ1-1
V gene: TRBV7-8
CDR3 DNA: TGTGCCAGCAGCTCAATCCAGGGCACTGAAGCTTTCTTT
CDR3 protein: CASSSIQGTEAFF

D gene: -
clone size: many
J gene: TRBJ2-1
V gene: TRBV5-1
CDR3 DNA: TGCGCCAGCAGCTTGGTGGCTCGTCTCTACAATGAGCAGTTCTTC
CDR3 protein: CASSLVARLYNEQFF